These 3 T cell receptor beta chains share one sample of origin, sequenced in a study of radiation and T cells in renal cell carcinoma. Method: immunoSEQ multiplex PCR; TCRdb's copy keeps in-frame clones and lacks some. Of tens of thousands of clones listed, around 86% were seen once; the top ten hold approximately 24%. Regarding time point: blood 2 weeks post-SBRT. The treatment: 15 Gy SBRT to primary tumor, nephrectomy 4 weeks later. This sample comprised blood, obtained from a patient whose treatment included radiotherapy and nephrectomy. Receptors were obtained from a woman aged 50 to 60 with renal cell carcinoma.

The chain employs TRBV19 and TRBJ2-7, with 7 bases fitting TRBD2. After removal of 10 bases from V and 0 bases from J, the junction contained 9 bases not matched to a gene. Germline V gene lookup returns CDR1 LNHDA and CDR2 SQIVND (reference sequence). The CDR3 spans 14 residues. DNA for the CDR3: TGTGCCACGTCCCAACGGGGGGACTCCTACGAGCAGTACTTC. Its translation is CATSQRGDSYEQYF.

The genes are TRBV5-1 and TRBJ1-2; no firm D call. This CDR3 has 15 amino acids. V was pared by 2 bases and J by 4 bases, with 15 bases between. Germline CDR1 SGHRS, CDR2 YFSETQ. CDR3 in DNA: TGCGCCAGCAGCTTAGACACCCTAGTGGGCTATGGCTACACCTTC. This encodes CASSLDTLVGYGYTF.

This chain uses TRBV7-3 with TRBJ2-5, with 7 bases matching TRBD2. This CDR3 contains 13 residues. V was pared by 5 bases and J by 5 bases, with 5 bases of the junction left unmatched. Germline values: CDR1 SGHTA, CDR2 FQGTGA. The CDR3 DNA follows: TGTGCCAGCAGCGCTAGCGGAGGGGAGACCCAGTACTTC. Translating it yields CASSASGGETQYF.